This T cell receptor (beta chain) was captured by sequencing in a study of shared clonotypes between healthy human individuals. This CDR3 region has 14 residues. From germline, CDR1 is GTSNPN and CDR2 SVGIG (reference sequence). Trimming shortened V by 5 bases and J by 0 bases, and 11 bases separated the two germline ends. Evenly divided among several immunoSEQ plates was the genomic DNA of each subset. The repertoire was sequenced with immunoSEQ multiplex PCR; TCRdb's copy has only in-frame clones and lacks some. The sample contains a few million clones, 85% to 95% of which appear only once. Those who donated, Caucasian adults without exception, all lived in Nashville, Tennessee.

The specimen was naive CD4+ T cells from PBMCs. Subset noted: CD45RA+ positively selected. The chain employs TRBV30 and TRBJ2-1, with D perhaps TRBD2 (6 bases). The clonotype originates from a man aged 18 to 29 in good health. Some clones in this sample may be carry-over from other donors' samples. The CDR3 loop reads CAWGAGTSYNEQFF. The CDR3 bases are TGTGCCTGGGGGGCGGGAACCTCCTACAATGAGCAGTTCTTC.